The 10 T cell receptor beta chains in this list originate from one sample, sequenced in a study of T-cell reconstitution after alpha-beta-depleted transplantation in children. Construction of the TCRbeta library involved unique molecular identifiers. TCRdb analysed the PCR reads with MiXCR anew, one entry per CDR3 protein. The sample records roughly 670,000 distinct CDR3 sequences, approximately 14% being singletons. The specimen comprised PBMCs, sampled before TCRalphabeta/CD19-depleted stem cell transplant. Receptor source: a girl aged 2-10 years with congenital amegakaryocytic thrombocytopenia, due to receive a stem cell transplant.

This clonotype has more than one count but fewer than ten. The chain employs TRBV19 and TRBJ2-5; no firm D call. CDR1 is LNHDA, CDR2 SQIVND, per germline (reference sequence). The ends were cut back, 3 bases at V and 5 bases at J, with 10 bases in the middle. The CDR3 runs to 13 residues. The CDR3 DNA reads TGTGCCAGTAGTATTATTGTGGGGGAGACCCAGTACTTC. Translation: CASSIIVGETQYF. Looking up the rest from reference TRBV19 and TRBJ2-5 gives the full variable domain: DGGITQSPKYLFRKEGQNVTLSCEQNLNHDAMYWYRQDPGQGLRLIYYSQIVNDFQKGDIAEGYSVSREKKESFPLTVTSAQKNPTAFYLCASSIIVGETQYFGPGTRLLVL.

This clonotype was detected many times. CDR3 sequence: CASSRGGSNQPQHF. CDR3 nucleotides: TGTGCCAGCAGCAGGGGGGGGAGCAATCAGCCCCAGCATTTT. The chain carries TRBV7-9 and TRBJ1-5, with D maybe TRBD1 (6 bases). The CDR3 covers 14 residues. V lost 5 bases and J lost 1, with 9 bases in between. Germline values: CDR1 SEHNR, CDR2 FQNEAQ (reference sequence).

This clonotype was seen ten or more times. This chain links TRBV9 with TRBJ2-2, with D uncertain. V dropped 3 bases and J dropped 0 bases, with 9 bases sitting between them. The CDR3 contains 15 residues. Per germline, CDR1 SGDLS and CDR2 YYNGEE. CDR3 in amino acids: CASSATPANTGELFF. In DNA, the CDR3 is TGTGCCAGCAGCGCCACGCCCGCGAACACCGGGGAGCTGTTTTTT.

This clonotype was detected a few times. The V gene is TRBV18, the J gene TRBJ2-2, with D maybe TRBD2 (5 bases). Trimming left V 0 bases short and J 5 bases short, with 13 bases between. The CDR3 sequence is 16 residues long. Germline V gives CDR1 KGHSH, CDR2 LQKENI. The CDR3 DNA reads as TGTGCCAGCTCACCACCGGCTAGCAGACAAACCGGGGAGCTGTTTTTT. This gives the protein CASSPPASRQTGELFF.

The chain combines TRBV30 with TRBJ2-1; 11 bases are a match to TRBD2. After removal of 0 bases from V and 5 bases from J, the junction contained 9 bases not matched to a gene. In germline, CDR1 is GTSNPN, CDR2 SVGIG (reference sequence). This CDR3 comprises 17 residues. This CDR3 is CAWSVMRTSGRDNEQFF. DNA for the CDR3: TGTGCCTGGAGTGTAATGCGAACTAGCGGGAGAGACAATGAGCAGTTCTTC.

This clonotype appeared a few times. The rearrangement joins TRBV7-9 to TRBJ2-1; TRBD2 matches at 10 bases. Germline-derived CDR1 and CDR2 are SEHNR and FQNEAQ (reference sequence). The junction had 8 bases not matched to a gene; V was cut back by 5 bases and J by 7 bases. The CDR3 is 15 amino acids. As DNA, the CDR3 is TGTGCCAGCAGCACCCCTAGCGGGAGTCGGAATGAGCAGTTCTTC. Amino acids: CASSTPSGSRNEQFF. Drawing the rest from reference TRBV7-9 and TRBJ2-1, the complete variable domain is DTGVSQNPRHKITKRGQNVTFRCDPISEHNRLYWYRQTLGQGPEFLTYFQNEAQLEKSRLLSDRFSAERPKGSFSTLEIQRTEQGDSAMYLCASSTPSGSRNEQFFGPGTRLTVL.

This rearrangement joins TRBV12-3 or TRBV12-4 to TRBJ2-7; D possibly uses TRBD1 or TRBD2 (5 bases each). Trimming removed 8 bases from V and 6 bases from J, with 14 bases in between. The CDR3 loop spans 12 amino acids. The CDR3 DNA reads as TGTGCCAGCGGGGGTAGTCTCCTCGAGCAGTACTTC. It encodes CASGGSLLEQYF.

In its sample, this clonotype was seen many times. The rearrangement links TRBV28 to TRBJ2-2; D unclear. Germline CDR1 is MDHEN and CDR2 is SYDVKM. The CDR3 sequence is 13 residues long. V shed 2 bases and J shed 7 bases, with 8 bases lying between them. CDR3 in DNA: TGTGCCAGCAGTTTACGCTCCGGCGGGGAGCTGTTTTTT. This encodes CASSLRSGGELFF.

The chain has TRBV28 and TRBJ1-5; D gene ambiguous. This CDR3 has 14 amino acids. Germline CDR1 and CDR2: MDHEN and SYDVKM. Trimming stripped 3 bases from V and 0 bases from J, with 6 bases between. For the CDR3, the DNA is TGTGCCAGCAGTTTTTACCTTAGCAATCAGCCCCAGCATTTT. Translated: CASSFYLSNQPQHF.

This clonotype was counted a few times. This sequence joins TRBV5-1 and TRBJ2-7; unclear D gene. The CDR3 totals 15 residues. The V and J ends lost 1 base and 2 bases respectively, with 13 bases between them. Germline CDR1 is SGHRS and CDR2 is YFSETQ. The DNA of the CDR3 is TGCGCCAGCAGCTTGACGCCCACCCAACCCTACGAGCAGTACTTC. It is translated as CASSLTPTQPYEQYF.